Below are 13 T cell receptor beta chains sequenced from a single sample in a study of T cell clonotyping in hematopoietic cell transplantation. Method: immunoSEQ multiplex PCR; TCRdb's copy keeps in-frame clones and lacks some. The sample carries fewer than 30,000 clones, under 97% recorded once. Input material: peripheral blood mononuclear cells. The source of these receptors is a man over 45 in good health. Some clones in this sample may be carry-over from other donors' samples.

V usage is TRBV5-6 and J usage is TRBJ1-2; D gene uncertain. The V end was cut by 4 bases, the J end by 8 bases, with 18 bases between. Germline V gene data show CDR1 as SGHDT and CDR2 as YYEEEE. CDR3 length: 14 amino acids. The CDR3 DNA reads TGTGCCAGCAGCGTGATCTCACTTGTGGGCGGCTACACCTTC. Amino acids: CASSVISLVGGYTF. Based on the CDR3 plus reference TRBV5-6 and TRBJ1-2, the full variable domain is DAGVTQSPTHLIKTRGQQVTLRCSPKSGHDTVSWYQQALGQGPQFIFQYYEEEERQRGNFPDRFSGHQFPNYSSELNVNALLLGDSALYLCASSVISLVGGYTFGSGTRLTVV.

V and J are TRBV6-5 and TRBJ1-1, with 8 nucleotides matching TRBD1. CDR3 size: 14 residues. Unmatched junction bases numbered 9, after V lost 6 bases and J lost 6 bases. Germline V gene data show CDR1 as MNHEY and CDR2 as SVGAGI. The CDR3 sequence: CASRTQGVAPEAFF. The CDR3 DNA is TGTGCCAGCAGAACACAGGGGGTAGCCCCTGAAGCTTTCTTT.

The chain carries TRBV5-1 and TRBJ2-3; D may be TRBD1 (5 bases). This CDR3 spans 15 amino acids. Between the trimmed V and J ends, which lost 4 bases and 0 bases, there was a span of 12 bases. CDR1 SGHRS and CDR2 YFSETQ come from the germline V gene. As DNA, the CDR3 is TGCGCCAGCAGCCACAGGTACCCTAGCACAGATACGCAGTATTTT. Translating it yields CASSHRYPSTDTQYF.

The CDR3, as DNA: TGTGCCAGTAGTATCCACAGGGAGACCTACGAGCAGTACTTC. It yields the protein CASSIHRETYEQYF. The genes are TRBV19 and TRBJ2-7, with D possibly matching TRBD1 (6 bases). CDR3 length: 14 amino acids. The germline gives CDR1 LNHDA, CDR2 SQIVND (reference sequence). Trimming cost V 3 bases and J 2 bases, with 11 bases left between them.

The V call is TRBV30, the J call TRBJ1-5; possibly TRBD1 for D (5 bases). Germline CDR1 GTSNPN, CDR2 SVGIG (reference sequence). V was trimmed by 1 base and J by 2 bases, leaving 12 bases between them. The CDR3 is 15 residues long. DNA of the CDR3: TGTGCCTGGAGTGCCGGGGGGAGAGGCAATCAGCCCCAGCATTTT. This gives the protein CAWSAGGRGNQPQHF.

This clone was recorded only once. V usage is TRBV2 and J usage is TRBJ1-5, with TRBD1 matching over 8 bases. J gave up 2 bases and V 6 bases, and 6 bases lay outside the gene matches. CDR3 size: 15 residues. CDR1 and CDR2 (germline): SNHLY, FYNNEI. This CDR3 reads CASRFGTGGNQPQHF. The CDR3 nucleotides are TGTGCCAGCAGGTTCGGGACAGGCGGCAATCAGCCCCAGCATTTT.

V usage is TRBV6-6 and J usage is TRBJ1-1; tentatively, D is TRBD1 (5 bases). This CDR3 contains 12 residues. With 5 bases removed from V and 4 bases from J, the gap between germline ends came to 8 bases. Looked up from germline, CDR1 is MNHNY and CDR2 is SVGAGI (reference sequence). The CDR3 loop is CASSPDTTEAFF. The DNA of the CDR3 is TGTGCCAGCAGTCCGGACACCACTGAAGCTTTCTTT.

This clone was detected once. The rearrangement joins TRBV4-3 to TRBJ2-3; D unresolved. From germline, CDR1 is LGHNA and CDR2 YSLEER. V was trimmed by 0 bases and J by 7 bases, leaving 8 bases between them. This CDR3 contains 13 residues. CDR3 sequence reads: CASSQDSENTQYF. CDR3 coding DNA: TGCGCCAGCAGCCAAGATTCGGAGAATACGCAGTATTTT.

The J gene is TRBJ2-7, the V gene TRBV15; D uncertain. Trimming removed 0 bases at V and 6 bases at J, with 9 bases between. Per germline, CDR1 LNHNV and CDR2 YYDKDF (reference sequence). This CDR3 has 13 amino acids. The CDR3 region is CATSRDLGREQYF. Here the CDR3 DNA reads TGTGCCACCAGCAGAGATTTGGGTCGCGAGCAGTACTTC.

CDR3 amino acids: CASSRPGPSYNEQFF. In DNA form, the CDR3 reads TGTGCCAGCAGCCGCCCGGGACCTTCCTACAATGAGCAGTTCTTC. The rearrangement links TRBV28 to TRBJ2-1; D might be TRBD1 or TRBD2, each matching 5 bases. Deletions cut 6 bases from V and 1 base from J, with 13 bases between. The CDR3 is 15 residues long. Germline CDR1 is MDHEN and CDR2 is SYDVKM.

V gene TRBV7-9 combines with J gene TRBJ1-1, with D unclear. Trimming pared 4 bases from V and 5 bases from J, leaving 11 bases between. The CDR3 is made up of 13 amino acids. Germline assignment: CDR1 SEHNR and CDR2 FQNEAQ (reference sequence). The CDR3 loop is CASSSREGTEAFF. The DNA for the CDR3 is TGTGCCAGCAGCTCGCGGGAGGGAACTGAAGCTTTCTTT.

The chain links TRBV30 to TRBJ1-1; D is undetermined. The CDR3 is made up of 12 amino acids. CDR1 is GTSNPN and CDR2 is SVGIG in the germline V gene (reference sequence). The V end was cut by 4 bases, the J end by 3 bases, with 9 bases between. Here the CDR3 reads CAWTREYTEAFF. The CDR3 nucleotides are TGTGCCTGGACTAGGGAATACACTGAAGCTTTCTTT.

The V and J genes are TRBV13 and TRBJ2-1, with TRBD2 identical over 10 bases. The germline CDR1 and CDR2 sequences are PRHDT and FYEKMQ (reference sequence). V lost 5 bases, J lost 6 bases, and 4 bases stayed unmatched. The CDR3 covers 14 residues. The CDR3 coding sequence is TGTGCCAGCAGCCCGGGACTAGCGCTCAATGAGCAGTTCTTC. Its protein product is CASSPGLALNEQFF.